This T cell receptor (beta chain) was retrieved from a study of OX40 agonist ivuxolimab in advanced cancers. Study overall: Every 2 weeks, ivuxolimab was infused into the patients intravenously at between 0.01 and 10 mg/kg. General study points: Which antigen the expanded peripheral T cells recognized is unknown.

If patients had autoimmune disease history or systemic immunosuppression, they were excluded. Using immunoSEQ multiplex PCR, the repertoire was profiled, and TCRdb retains in-frame clones only, with some absent. The table shows about 79,000 clones, with roughly 85% occurring only once. About this clone: The antigen remains undetermined.

V lost 5 bases and J lost 6, with 9 bases in between. This CDR3 comprises 12 residues. Germline CDR1 reads MNHEY; CDR2 reads SMNVEV (reference sequence). The V call is TRBV27, the J call TRBJ2-3; no firm D call. The origin of this receptor is an adult with an advanced solid tumor such as melanoma, head and neck, liver or kidney cancer. Source: CD4+ or CD8+ T cells sorted from blood, taken in a trial of the OX40 agonist ivuxolimab. CDR3 residues: CASSDPMDTQYF. The CDR3 DNA reads as TGTGCCAGCAGTGACCCTATGGATACGCAGTATTTT.